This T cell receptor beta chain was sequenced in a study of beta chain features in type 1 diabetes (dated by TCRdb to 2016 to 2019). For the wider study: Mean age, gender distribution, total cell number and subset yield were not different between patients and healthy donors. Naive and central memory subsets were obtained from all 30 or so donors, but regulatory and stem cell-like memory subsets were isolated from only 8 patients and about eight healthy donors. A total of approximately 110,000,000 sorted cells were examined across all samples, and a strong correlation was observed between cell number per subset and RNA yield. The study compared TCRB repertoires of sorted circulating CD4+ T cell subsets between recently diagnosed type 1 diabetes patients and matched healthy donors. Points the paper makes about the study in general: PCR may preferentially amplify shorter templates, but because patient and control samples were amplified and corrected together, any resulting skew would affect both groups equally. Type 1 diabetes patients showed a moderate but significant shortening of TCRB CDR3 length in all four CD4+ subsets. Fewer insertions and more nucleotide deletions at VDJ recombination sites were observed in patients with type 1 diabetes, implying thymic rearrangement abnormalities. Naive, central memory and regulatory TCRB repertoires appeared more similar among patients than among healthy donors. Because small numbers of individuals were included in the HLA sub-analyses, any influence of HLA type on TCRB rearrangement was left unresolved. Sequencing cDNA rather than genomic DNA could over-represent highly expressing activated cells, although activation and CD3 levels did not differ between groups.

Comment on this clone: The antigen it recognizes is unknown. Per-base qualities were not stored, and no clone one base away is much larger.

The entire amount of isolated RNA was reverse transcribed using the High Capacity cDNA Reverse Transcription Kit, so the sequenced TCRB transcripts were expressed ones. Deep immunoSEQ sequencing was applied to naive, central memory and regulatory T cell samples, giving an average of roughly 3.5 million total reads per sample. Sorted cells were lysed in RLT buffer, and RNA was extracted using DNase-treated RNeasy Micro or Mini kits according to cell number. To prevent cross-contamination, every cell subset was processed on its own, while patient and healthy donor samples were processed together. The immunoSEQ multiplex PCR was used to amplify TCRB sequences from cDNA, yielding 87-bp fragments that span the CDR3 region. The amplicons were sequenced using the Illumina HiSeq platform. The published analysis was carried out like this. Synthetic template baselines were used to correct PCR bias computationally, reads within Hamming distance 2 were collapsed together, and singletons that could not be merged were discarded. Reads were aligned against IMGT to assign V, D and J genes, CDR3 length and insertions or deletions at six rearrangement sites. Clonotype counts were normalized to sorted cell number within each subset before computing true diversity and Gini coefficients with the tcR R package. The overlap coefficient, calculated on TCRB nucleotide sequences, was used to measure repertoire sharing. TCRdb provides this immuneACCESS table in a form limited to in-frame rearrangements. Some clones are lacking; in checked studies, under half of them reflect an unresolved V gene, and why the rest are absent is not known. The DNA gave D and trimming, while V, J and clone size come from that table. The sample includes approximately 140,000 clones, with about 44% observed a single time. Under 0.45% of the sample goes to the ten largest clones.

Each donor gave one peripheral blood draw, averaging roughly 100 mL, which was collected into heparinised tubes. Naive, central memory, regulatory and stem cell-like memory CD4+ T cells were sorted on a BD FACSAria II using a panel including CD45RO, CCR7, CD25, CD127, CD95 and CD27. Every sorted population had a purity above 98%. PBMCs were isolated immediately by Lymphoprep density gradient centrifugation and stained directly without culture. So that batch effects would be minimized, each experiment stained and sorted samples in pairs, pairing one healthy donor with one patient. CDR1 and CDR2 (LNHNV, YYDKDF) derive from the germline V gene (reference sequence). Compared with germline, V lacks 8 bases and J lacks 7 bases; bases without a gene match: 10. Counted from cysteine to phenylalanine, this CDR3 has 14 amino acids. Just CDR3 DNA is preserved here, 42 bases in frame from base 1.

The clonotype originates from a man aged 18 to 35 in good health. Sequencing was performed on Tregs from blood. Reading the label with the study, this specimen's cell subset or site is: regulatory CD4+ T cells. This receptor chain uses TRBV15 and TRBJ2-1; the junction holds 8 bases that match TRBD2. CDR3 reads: CATQDGGARNEQFF. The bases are TGTGCCACCCAAGACGGGGGGGCAAGGAATGAGCAGTTCTTC.